This T cell receptor beta chain was captured in a study of T-cell memory formation after mild COVID-19. Whole-study context: TCR clusters largely stayed donor specific. Study-wide results and limits: The authors left the SARS-CoV-2 specificity of second-wave clones peaking on day 37 unconfirmed. The CD4+ clones that contracted clustered mainly within CM and EM, and the CD8+ clones concentrated in EMRA.

Turning to this clonotype: The target antigen is unknown.

5'RACE primed at constant segments yielded TCR alpha and TCR beta cDNA libraries bearing sample barcodes and UMIs. TCRdb reprocessed the 5' RACE reads with MiXCR, giving one entry per CDR3 protein. The sample yields 400,000 to 500,000 distinct CDR3 sequences, 20% seen once. The CDR3 covers 13 residues. V lost 3 bases and J 6 bases, leaving 13 bases between the germline ends. Germline CDR1 SQVTM, CDR2 ANQGSEA. The receptor was isolated from an adult woman who had mild COVID-19 (a few samples of this study predate the infection). Cell type and time point are not known. The chain uses TRBV29-1 and TRBJ2-3; D not resolved. The sample consisted of PBMCs or a T cell subset sorted from them (not recorded which). DNA for the CDR3: TGCAGCGTTGAGGGCGACACAGTCGATACGCAGTATTTT. It yields the protein CSVEGDTVDTQYF.